The TCR beta chain described here comes from a study of blood T cell repertoires in COVID-19. Study details: Donors in the United States, Italy and Spain gave samples during acute or convalescent COVID-19. T cells, B-cell-depleted T cells, or PBMCs provided the cDNA or gDNA that served as material.

Study processing details: Quantification of nucleated cells was approximated via reference gene primer amplification. Clones were sequenced by immunoSEQ multiplex PCR, and TCRdb holds only the in-frame ones, with some missing. D and trimming were read from the DNA, whereas the V and J calls and clone size are those reported in that table. The sample yields tens of thousands of clones, about 86% seen once. The V gene lost 1 base and the J gene lost 3 bases, with 10 bases spanning the gap. The CDR3 totals 14 residues. Germline loops: CDR1 SGHDT, CDR2 YYEEEE. This clonotype originated in a human donor in a cohort sampled during active COVID-19. V usage is TRBV5-6 and J usage is TRBJ1-1; D is possibly TRBD1 (5 bases). The sequencing input was peripheral blood. CDR3 region: CASSLRGYHTEAFF. CDR3 DNA: TGTGCCAGCAGCTTGCGGGGGTATCACACTGAAGCTTTCTTT.